Given below is one TCR beta chain in context. Using its own MiXCR run on the RT-PCR reads, TCRdb lists one record per CDR3 protein. The data hold around 170,000 distinct CDR3 sequences, with roughly a tenth observed a single time. The data were taken from a study of response to subunit inactivated influenza vaccine. CDR3 length equals 18 residues. V shed 0 bases and J shed 2 bases, with 17 bases lying between them. Germline loops: CDR1 SGHAT, CDR2 FQDESV (reference sequence). The rearrangement joins TRBV11-1 to TRBJ1-3, with D unclear. The material was CD8+ T cells sorted from PBMCs, obtained around 25 months after vaccination. The TCR sequence derives from a man aged 50 to 75 who received an inactivated influenza vaccine. The CDR3 DNA sequence: TGTGCCAGCAGCTTAGCATGGGGAGATAAAGATCCTGGAAACACCATATATTTT. Encoded protein: CASSLAWGDKDPGNTIYF.